Sequencing of this TCR beta chain was carried out in a study of human T cells and chemical hapten exposure. Regarding the study as a whole: Significantly more large CDR3 similarity clusters were formed by expanded TCRs than by controls.

A remark on this clonotype: What it binds is unknown.

Germline V gene sequence: CDR1 MGHRA, CDR2 YSYEKL. V shed 4 bases and J shed 0 bases, with 8 bases lying between them. This CDR3 contains 14 residues. Authors' data handling: There were a median of around 97,000 TCRs per sample, with a range from about 20,000 to 700,000. MiXCR was run by TCRdb on the RACE reads, yielding one entry per CDR3 protein. The V and J calls shown here were made by TCRdb, not taken from the authors' results. Among 95,000 to 150,000 distinct CDR3 sequences listed, approximately 15% were seen once. The time point denotes: patch test 1, 2 weeks after DPC sensitization. Stated treatment: therapeutic diphenylcyclopropenone sensitization with weekly scalp DPC. Ahead of each patch test application, blood was drawn.

The V call is TRBV4-1, the J call TRBJ2-3, with D perhaps matching TRBD1 (5 bases). This receptor was identified in a man aged 18 to 29 with alopecia areata. Some clones in this sample may be carry-over from other donors' samples. Here the sequenced sample was whole blood, taken in connection with sensitization to the hapten diphenylcyclopropenone (DPC). The CDR3 DNA reads TGCGCCAGCAGCCTCCGGACAAGCACAGATACGCAGTATTTT. Encoded protein: CASSLRTSTDTQYF.